This TCR beta chain was recorded in a study of T-cell reconstitution after alpha-beta-depleted transplantation in children. Study-wide results and caveats: T-cell numbers and diversity, one year after transplant, stemmed largely from T cells that were newly produced. It was reported that alpha-beta T cells came from several hundred expanded graft clones (about two months after transplant). TCRbeta diversity was high at day 60 in some patients (a result of surviving recipient T cells and thymic progenitors).

Germline CDR1 and CDR2: DFQATT and SNEGSKA (reference sequence). The CDR3 extends over 13 amino acids. The V and J ends lost 1 base and 4 bases respectively, with 11 bases between them. This clonotype was observed at least ten times. Its cognate antigen is unknown. Unique molecular identifiers were incorporated during preparation of the TCRbeta library. TCRdb reprocessed the PCR reads via MiXCR and lists one record per CDR3 protein. This sample has under 850,000 distinct CDR3 sequences, with about 12% found just once. This receptor was obtained from a girl aged 2-10 years with congenital amegakaryocytic thrombocytopenia, due to receive a stem cell transplant. The V call is TRBV20-1, the J call TRBJ2-7; no clear D. The input for sequencing was PBMCs, taken before TCRalphabeta/CD19-depleted stem cell transplant. The CDR3 sequence is CSARGDHIYEQYF. The CDR3 region has the DNA TGCAGTGCTAGAGGGGATCACATTTACGAGCAGTACTTC.